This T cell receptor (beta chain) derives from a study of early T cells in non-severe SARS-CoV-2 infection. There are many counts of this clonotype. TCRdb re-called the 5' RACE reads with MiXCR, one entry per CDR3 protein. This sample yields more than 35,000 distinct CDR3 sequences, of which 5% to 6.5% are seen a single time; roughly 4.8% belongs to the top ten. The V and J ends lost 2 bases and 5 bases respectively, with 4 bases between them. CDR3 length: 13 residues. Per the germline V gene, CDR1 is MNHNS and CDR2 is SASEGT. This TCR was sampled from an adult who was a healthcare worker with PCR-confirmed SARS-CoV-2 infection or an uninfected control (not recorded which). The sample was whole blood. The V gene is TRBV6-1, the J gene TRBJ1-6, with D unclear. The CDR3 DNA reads TGTGCCAGCAGTGAACAGGATAATTCACCCCTCCACTTT. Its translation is CASSEQDNSPLHF.